A single sample gave rise to the 25 T cell receptor beta chains below, sequenced in a study of shared clonotypes between healthy human individuals. Here immunoSEQ multiplex PCR was the method, and the copy in TCRdb shows in-frame clones only, minus some. The table shows 2 million to 2.5 million clones, with 80% to 95% occurring only once. The sequencing input was naive CD4+ T cells from PBMCs. Subset described: CD45RA+ positively selected. These TCRs come from a man between 18 and 35 years old in good health. Some clones in this sample may be carry-over from other donors' samples.

V is TRBV19 and J is TRBJ1-3; D is unclear. The CDR3 covers 14 residues. V was shortened by 2 bases and J by 2 bases, with 7 bases between the two germline ends. Germline V gene lookup returns CDR1 LNHDA and CDR2 SQIVND (reference sequence). This CDR3 reads CASSISSAGNTIYF. CDR3 DNA: TGTGCCAGTAGTATATCGTCAGCTGGAAACACCATATATTTT.

The chain couples TRBV7-2 to TRBJ2-7; TRBD1 or TRBD2 may be the D gene (5 bases each). V was pared by 6 bases and J by 3 bases, with 18 bases between. There are 15 residues in the CDR3. Per the germline V gene, CDR1 is SGHTA and CDR2 is FQGNSA. The CDR3 protein is CASRRSSGRSYEQYF. Written as DNA, the CDR3 is TGTGCCAGCAGAAGAAGTTCGGGACGCAGCTACGAGCAGTACTTC.

The chain combines TRBV27 with TRBJ2-7, with 10 bases aligning to TRBD2. CDR1 is MNHEY, CDR2 SMNVEV, per germline (reference sequence). There are 17 residues in the CDR3. J gave up 7 bases and V 3 bases, and 15 bases lay outside the gene matches. The CDR3 loop reads CASSLRDSGRLRGEQYF. DNA of the CDR3: TGTGCCAGCAGTTTGAGGGATAGCGGGAGGCTCCGGGGAGAGCAGTACTTC.

The CDR3 loop reads CASSSGQGFWEQYF. CDR3 coding DNA: TGTGCCAGCAGTTCGGGACAGGGGTTTTGGGAGCAGTACTTC. V is TRBV28 and J is TRBJ2-7; TRBD1 aligns across 10 bases. The CDR3 is made up of 14 amino acids. Germline V lookup: CDR1 MDHEN, CDR2 SYDVKM. V lost 4 bases, J lost 7 bases, and 7 bases stayed unmatched. The full variable domain, with the rest looked up from reference TRBV28 and TRBJ2-7, is DVKVTQSSRYLVKRTGEKVFLECVQDMDHENMFWYRQDPGLGLRLIYFSYDVKMKEKGDIPEGYSVSREKKERFSLILESASTNQTSMYLCASSSGQGFWEQYFGPGTRLTVT.

This chain links TRBV28 with TRBJ1-5, with D maybe TRBD1 (5 bases). Trimming cost V 7 bases and J 0 bases, with 22 bases left between them. The CDR3 sequence is 18 residues long. Germline V gene sequence: CDR1 MDHEN, CDR2 SYDVKM. CDR3 region: CASIGQVPAGNSNQPQHF. CDR3 nucleotide sequence: TGTGCCAGCATTGGACAAGTGCCGGCGGGAAATAGCAATCAGCCCCAGCATTTT.

This sequence joins TRBV30 and TRBJ2-3, with TRBD2 identical over 13 bases. Germline CDR1 and CDR2: GTSNPN and SVGIG (reference sequence). The trim removed 1 base at V and 4 bases at J, leaving 2 bases unmatched. The CDR3 has 15 amino acids. The DNA for the CDR3 is TGTGCCTGGAGTGGGACTAGCGGGAGCCCAGATACGCAGTATTTT. The encoded protein is CAWSGTSGSPDTQYF.

V gene TRBV10-3 combines with J gene TRBJ2-1; 13 bases map to TRBD2. V shed 0 bases and J 6 bases; nucleotides not matched to a gene: 5. The CDR3 totals 17 residues. Germline loops: CDR1 ENHRY, CDR2 SYGVKD. CDR3 in amino acids: CAISESTGTSGINEQFF. The CDR3, as DNA: TGTGCCATCAGTGAGTCAACCGGGACTAGCGGGATCAATGAGCAGTTCTTC.

J is TRBJ2-6 and V is TRBV2; no definite D call. Trimming stripped 6 bases from V and 0 bases from J, with 6 bases between. The CDR3 runs 14 residues. CDR1 SNHLY and CDR2 FYNNEI come from the germline V gene. CDR3 loop: CASRESSGANVLTF. Here the CDR3 DNA reads TGTGCCAGCAGAGAAAGCTCTGGGGCCAACGTCCTGACTTTC.

The chain employs TRBV5-4 and TRBJ1-1; 8 bases are shared with TRBD1. The CDR3 has 16 residues. From germline, CDR1 is SGHNT and CDR2 YYREEE (reference sequence). V was pared by 2 bases and J by 3 bases, with 9 bases of the junction left unmatched. The CDR3, as DNA: TGTGCCAGCAGCTTTGGAGGGCAGGGGGCGGACACTGAAGCTTTCTTT. It translates to CASSFGGQGADTEAFF.

V usage is TRBV6-5 and J usage is TRBJ2-7; possibly TRBD2 for D (5 bases). The CDR3 covers 14 residues. Germline assignment: CDR1 MNHEY and CDR2 SVGAGI. The V gene lost 1 base and the J gene lost 0 bases, with 7 bases spanning the gap. CDR3 sequence: CASSYLGDSYEQYF. In DNA, the CDR3 is TGTGCCAGCAGTTACTTGGGAGACTCCTACGAGCAGTACTTC.

This chain links TRBV11-2 with TRBJ2-7, with D unclear. There are 14 residues in the CDR3. Germline V CDR1 and CDR2: SGHAT, FQNNGV. Trimming pared 5 bases from V and 0 bases from J, leaving 11 bases between. The CDR3 protein is CASSPVRISYEQYF. The CDR3 DNA reads TGTGCCAGCAGCCCCGTGCGGATCTCCTACGAGCAGTACTTC.

This chain uses TRBV25-1 with TRBJ2-1; the D gene is possibly TRBD2 (5 bases). CDR1 and CDR2 from the germline V gene are MGHDK and SYGVNS. The V end lost 3 bases, the J end lost 4 bases, and 16 bases lay between the germline ends. CDR3 length: 16 residues. The chain's CDR3 is CASSEMSSPRYNEQFF. CDR3 in DNA: TGTGCCAGCAGTGAGATGTCTAGCCCCCGATACAATGAGCAGTTCTTC.

The chain is built from TRBV5-1 and TRBJ2-5; no definite D call. Germline CDR1 reads SGHRS; CDR2 reads YFSETQ. The CDR3 is 12 residues long. The ends were cut back, 4 bases at V and 10 bases at J, with 14 bases in the middle. For the CDR3, the DNA is TGCGCCAGCAGCAGCAATGTGGGAATCCAGTACTTC. Protein: CASSSNVGIQYF. Full variable domain (missing parts from reference TRBV5-1 and TRBJ2-5): KAGVTQTPRYLIKTRGQQVTLSCSPISGHRSVSWYQQTPGQGLQFLFEYFSETQRNKGNFPGRFSGRQFSNSRSEMNVSTLELGDSALYLCASSSNVGIQYFGPGTRLLVL.

The CDR3 DNA is TGTGCCAGCAGCTTAGGGGCCCAGGTGGTGCAGTACTTC. The encoded protein is CASSLGAQVVQYF. The chain combines TRBV7-9 with TRBJ2-7; no definite D call. This CDR3 is built from 13 residues. The germline V gene has CDR1 SEHNR and CDR2 FQNEAQ (reference sequence). V lost 1 base and J 9 bases, leaving 13 bases between the germline ends.

The chain recombines TRBV28 with TRBJ2-6; unclear D gene. V was clipped by 5 bases and J by 0 bases, with 11 bases between them. Germline V CDR1 and CDR2: MDHEN, SYDVKM. The CDR3 consists of 16 residues. This chain's CDR3 is CASSPLKSSGANVLTF. In nucleotides, the CDR3 is TGTGCCAGCAGTCCGCTAAAGTCCTCTGGGGCCAACGTCCTGACTTTC.

The CDR3 DNA reads as TGTGCCAGCTCACCAAGCGGGACAGGACTTGAAAAACTGTTTTTT. Its translation is CASSPSGTGLEKLFF. This chain uses TRBV18 with TRBJ1-4; 8 nucleotides agree with TRBD1. Trimming removed 2 bases from V and 7 bases from J; junction bases left unmatched: 6. The CDR3 totals 15 residues. CDR1 is KGHSH, CDR2 LQKENI, per germline.

The rearrangement links TRBV29-1 to TRBJ2-7, with TRBD1 matching over 9 bases. With V trimmed by 3 bases and J by 3 bases, 0 bases remained unmatched. From germline, CDR1 is SQVTM and CDR2 ANQGSEA. The CDR3 runs to 12 residues. CDR3 residues: CSVETGGYEQYF. In nucleotides, the CDR3 is TGCAGCGTTGAGACAGGGGGCTACGAGCAGTACTTC.

The CDR3 is CSAIPRGYEQYF. CDR3 nucleotides: TGCAGCGCTATCCCCAGGGGGTACGAGCAGTACTTC. The rearrangement uses TRBV29-1 and TRBJ2-7; 7 bases align to TRBD1. Germline CDR1 reads SQVTM; CDR2 reads ANQGSEA. With V trimmed by 7 bases and J by 4 bases, 7 bases remained unmatched. This CDR3 has 12 amino acids.

V is TRBV12-5 and J is TRBJ2-2, with D uncertain. Per the germline V gene, CDR1 is LGHNT and CDR2 is FRNRAP. Trimming took off 3 bases at V and 3 bases at J, with 8 bases between the two ends. The CDR3 runs 14 residues. The CDR3 reads CASGFSGYTGELFF. The CDR3 DNA reads as TGTGCTAGTGGTTTTTCTGGGTACACCGGGGAGCTGTTTTTT. The full variable domain, rest sourced from reference TRBV12-5 and TRBJ2-2, is DARVTQTPRHKVTEMGQEVTMRCQPILGHNTVFWYRQTMMQGLELLAYFRNRAPLDDSGMPKDRFSAEMPDATLATLKIQPSEPRDSAVYFCASGFSGYTGELFFGEGSRLTVL.

This chain links TRBV9 with TRBJ2-2, with TRBD1 matching 9 bases. J was trimmed by 15 bases and V by 1 base; bases with no gene match: 7. The CDR3 runs to 13 residues. Looked up from germline, CDR1 is SGDLS and CDR2 is YYNGEE. Written as DNA, the CDR3 is TGTGCCAGCAGCGTATCCGGGACAGGGACGATGTTTTTT. Its translation: CASSVSGTGTMFF.

This chain uses TRBV10-3 with TRBJ2-5, with D maybe TRBD2 (5 bases). Germline V gene lookup returns CDR1 ENHRY and CDR2 SYGVKD. V was clipped by 6 bases and J by 2 bases, with 13 bases between them. There are 14 residues in the CDR3. The CDR3 nucleotides read TGTGCCATCAGCGGGTGGGGAGCACAAGAGACCCAGTACTTC. This sequence encodes CAISGWGAQETQYF.

The chain recombines TRBV5-1 with TRBJ2-7; TRBD1 agrees at 8 bases. The V gene's germline CDR1 is SGHRS and CDR2 YFSETQ. The CDR3 contains 15 residues. The trim removed 2 bases at V and 2 bases at J, leaving 6 bases unmatched. CDR3 sequence (DNA): TGCGCCAGCAGCTTTGCGACGGGACAGGCCTACGAGCAGTACTTC. Translation gives CASSFATGQAYEQYF.

The genes are TRBV2 and TRBJ1-1; a possible D gene is TRBD1 (5 bases). The CDR3 is 12 amino acids. Germline V gene lookup returns CDR1 SNHLY and CDR2 FYNNEI. Between the trimmed V and J ends, which lost 8 bases and 1 base, there was a span of 8 bases. CDR3 in DNA: TGTGCCAGCGTTGGACAGAACACTGAAGCTTTCTTT. It specifies CASVGQNTEAFF.

The V gene is TRBV19, the J gene TRBJ2-5; tentatively, D is TRBD2 (5 bases). The ends were cut back, 4 bases at V and 1 base at J, with 13 bases in the middle. The CDR3 contains 15 residues. Germline CDR1 reads LNHDA; CDR2 reads SQIVND (reference sequence). The CDR3 loop reads CASSKLRAAQETQYF. The CDR3, as DNA: TGTGCCAGTAGTAAGCTGCGGGCAGCCCAAGAGACCCAGTACTTC.

Points on this clone: The same CDR3 can be traced to other DNA sequences in this sample. The chain employs TRBV18 and TRBJ2-7; D call uncertain. Germline V gene data show CDR1 as KGHSH and CDR2 as LQKENI. Between the trimmed V and J ends, which lost 3 bases and 3 bases, there was a span of 9 bases. The CDR3 is 13 amino acids. Written as DNA, the CDR3 is TGTGCCAGCTCACCTTCGACGGACTACGAGCAGTACTTC. This codes for CASSPSTDYEQYF.